This TCR beta chain appears in the sequencing data of a study of T cells after yellow fever vaccination. In its sample, this clonotype was seen a few times. V was clipped by 3 bases and J by 0 bases, with 19 bases between them. CDR3 size: 18 residues. Germline CDR1 is SGHRS and CDR2 is YFSETQ. TCRdb reprocessed the 5' RACE reads with MiXCR, giving one entry per CDR3 protein. The table includes about 300,000 distinct CDR3 sequences, 8.7% detected once. The rearrangement joins TRBV5-1 to TRBJ2-1, with a tentative D call TRBD2 (7 bases). This sequence originates from a man between 18 and 29 years old who received the YFV17D yellow fever vaccine. Sequencing was performed on CD4+ T cells sorted from PBMCs, taken 5 days after the yellow fever booster vaccination. This CDR3 is CASSSWGGEGFSYNEQFF. In DNA, the CDR3 is TGCGCCAGCAGCTCGTGGGGGGGCGAGGGATTCTCCTACAATGAGCAGTTCTTC. Filled out from reference TRBV5-1 and TRBJ2-1, the complete variable domain reads KAGVTQTPRYLIKTRGQQVTLSCSPISGHRSVSWYQQTPGQGLQFLFEYFSETQRNKGNFPGRFSGRQFSNSRSEMNVSTLELGDSALYLCASSSWGGEGFSYNEQFFGPGTRLTVL.